This TCR beta chain is from a study of blood T cell repertoires in COVID-19. Study-wide context: PBMCs, B-cell-depleted T cells, or T cells were the source of the cDNA or gDNA that made up the material.

Study processing details: It was from reference gene primer amplification that nucleated cell counts were estimated. Assay: immunoSEQ multiplex PCR; the TCRdb copy retains only in-frame clones and omits some. V and J calls and clone size are those listed in that table; D and trimming were worked out from the DNA. The repertoire includes around 290,000 clones, about 88% of them detected once, and around 13% sits in the top ten. This clone has only one observation. Seattle patients were enrolled during active infection and followed longitudinally. The CDR3 consists of 14 residues. Trimming took 7 bases from V and 4 from J; bases not matched to a gene: 4. Germline V gives CDR1 SEHNR, CDR2 FQNEAQ (reference sequence).

The clonotype originates from a woman aged 70-85 years with COVID-19, enrolled during active disease. The chain joins TRBV7-9 to TRBJ2-5; 12 bases line up with TRBD1. The sample comprised peripheral blood. For the CDR3, the DNA is TGTGCCAGCACCGGGACAGGGGGCGCAGAGACCCAGTACTTC. Translating it yields CASTGTGGAETQYF.